This T cell receptor (beta chain) comes out of a study of T cell responses to AZD1222 COVID-19 vaccine (dated by TCRdb to the early 2020s). Background on the whole study: AZD1222 recipients whose second dose came at about 4 weeks and those whose second dose came at about 12 weeks were combined into one group, since spike-specific TCR depth and breadth did not differ between the two schedules. Enrollment into the trials was organized by age into subgroups of 18-55, 56-69 and 70-plus years, and those subgroups contained 148, 28 and 57 TCR-sequenced participants, respectively. TCR sequencing covered more than 230 trial participants: nearly 210 given two doses of AZD1222 and about 26 given two doses of MenACWY control vaccine. Results and caveats for the whole study, not just this receptor: After two AZD1222 doses, both the breadth and the depth of spike-specific TCRs were significantly higher than at day 0 and than in MenACWY recipients. No day 14 peak-response samples were available, so repertoires were characterized only after the peak T cell response. The whole spike protein was spanned by vaccine-associated CD4 TCRs, and dominant responses were seen in regions 160-218 and 743-854. Most participants were white British and females outnumbered males, and the authors suggested that clonal diversity may have been underestimated. Conclusions about previously exposed vaccinees are limited, since just 6 or 7 AZD1222 recipients were seropositive for SARS-CoV-2 at baseline. In the small 56-69-year group, the increase in depth fell short of significance, most likely because of low power. Reportedly, almost half of the unique spike-specific TCRs recognized epitopes lying outside the regions that are mutated in the B.1.351 and B.1.1.7 variants.

As for this clone: Its antigen remains unidentified. Per-nucleotide qualities are absent, and no much larger clonotype sits a single base away.

The CDR3 regions of human TCRbeta chains were subjected to immunosequencing. In the original analysis: TCRs in the repertoires were matched against a reference library of SARS-CoV-2-specific TCRs that had been generated with the MIRA antigen-specificity platform. Breadth meant the fraction of unique TCRs that were SARS-CoV-2-associated, whereas depth meant the fraction of total T cells that were SARS-CoV-2-associated. Using the MIRA data, each spike-specific TCR was mapped to the spike region that the TCR reacts to and placed in a CD4 or CD8 class. Log10-transformed breadth and depth values were compared by one-way ANOVA with Sidak's multiple comparisons tests. In TCRdb, the immuneACCESS table is reduced to in-frame sequences with V and J assigned. These tables do not hold every clone; where another copy was compared, an unresolved V gene accounts for under half, and the others remain unexplained. From that table come the V and J calls and clone size; the DNA was used to work out D and trimming. Across this sample there are approximately 100,000 clones, with approximately 88% seen only once. The ten largest clones capture around 9% of the sample.

The junction shows trimming of 1 base on V and 7 bases on J, plus 18 bases between the germline ends. CDR1 SGHRS and CDR2 YFSETQ are derived from the germline V gene. Taken from cysteine to phenylalanine, the CDR3 has 17 residues. Of all the DNA, just the CDR3 is kept, 51 bases in frame from base 1. What this sample's time point label stands for: baseline before first vaccination. Vaccinee samples were obtained from the UK trials COV001 and COV002, which included a single-blind randomized controlled phase 2/3 trial of AZD1222 (ChAdOx1 nCoV-19) in healthy adults. Trial participant PBMC samples were collected at day 0 and day 28 after the second dose for TCRbeta chain sequencing.

This chain joins TRBV5-1 to TRBJ1-6; TRBD1 is possibly the D segment (6 matching bases). The sample consisted of peripheral blood, taken on day 0 of AZD1222 vaccination. This receptor was identified in an adult in good health. CDR3 protein: CASSLSYVTGLNSPLHF. Read as DNA, the sequence is TGCGCCAGCAGCTTGAGCTACGTGACAGGACTAAATTCACCCCTCCACTTT.